The next 22 T cell receptor beta chains were all read from a single sample in a study of blood T cell repertoires in COVID-19. Assay used: immunoSEQ multiplex PCR; TCRdb lists only in-frame clones, some missing. Of about 160,000 clones listed, approximately 85% are singletons. Sequencing was carried out using peripheral blood. These receptors all come from a woman aged 60-70 years with COVID-19, enrolled during active disease.

The CDR3 sequence is CASSLGTSGSDTGELFF. CDR3 sequence (DNA): TGTGCCAGCAGCTTAGGGACTAGCGGGAGTGACACCGGGGAGCTGTTTTTT. The chain combines TRBV5-4 with TRBJ2-2; 14 nucleotides line up with TRBD2. Germline loops: CDR1 SGHNT, CDR2 YYREEE (reference sequence). V was pared by 2 bases and J by 3 bases, with 3 bases of the junction left unmatched. This CDR3 spans 17 amino acids.

The chain employs TRBV5-1 and TRBJ2-5, with D possibly being TRBD1 (8 bases). The CDR3 is made up of 15 amino acids. Germline assignment: CDR1 SGHRS and CDR2 YFSETQ. V lost 4 bases, J lost 4 bases, and 17 bases lay in between. The DNA of the CDR3 is TGCGCCAGCAGCGGCGGACAGGGAGGGGTAGAGACCCAGTACTTC. It yields the protein CASSGGQGGVETQYF.

CDR3 amino acids: CASSAGLARTYEQYF. CDR3 nucleotides: TGTGCCAGCAGCGCAGGACTAGCGCGGACCTACGAGCAGTACTTC. This chain connects TRBV7-2 to TRBJ2-7, with 9 bases lining up with TRBD2. This CDR3 contains 15 residues. Germline V gene sequence: CDR1 SGHTA, CDR2 FQGNSA. J gave up 2 bases and V 5 bases, and 7 bases lay outside the gene matches.

The chain combines TRBV7-3 with TRBJ1-2, with D possibly TRBD1 on 6 matching bases. The CDR3 covers 13 residues. CDR1 is SGHTA, CDR2 FQGTGA, per germline. V dropped 8 bases and J dropped 2 bases, with 12 bases sitting between them. The CDR3 region has the DNA TGTGCCAGCTCCTATGACAGGAACTATGGCTACACCTTC. Amino acid sequence: CASSYDRNYGYTF.

This clone occurred once. This rearrangement joins TRBV19 to TRBJ1-1; TRBD1 matches at 7 bases. Germline assignment: CDR1 LNHDA and CDR2 SQIVND (reference sequence). Trimming took 5 bases from V and 4 from J; bases not matched to a gene: 7. There are 14 residues in the CDR3. CDR3 sequence: CASSSRQGGTEAFF. The CDR3 nucleotides are TGTGCCAGTAGTTCCAGACAGGGCGGCACTGAAGCTTTCTTT.

The rearrangement links TRBV29-1 to TRBJ2-7, with D possibly matching TRBD2 (7 bases). Trimming cost V 5 bases and J 6 bases, with 17 bases left between them. This CDR3 contains 13 residues. Germline V gene lookup returns CDR1 SQVTM and CDR2 ANQGSEA. The CDR3 region has the DNA TGCAGCGTTTCGACGGGGGGCTCTAGCGAGCAGTACGTC. It yields the protein CSVSTGGSSEQYV.

This chain uses TRBV28 with TRBJ2-5, with 7 bases identical to TRBD1. The germline V gene has CDR1 MDHEN and CDR2 SYDVKM. The CDR3 is 14 residues long. The V and J ends lost 5 bases and 4 bases, in that order; junction bases with no gene match: 7. The CDR3 here is CASSTGQSRETQYF. CDR3 sequence (DNA): TGTGCCAGCAGTACGGGACAGAGTCGAGAGACCCAGTACTTC.

The chain uses TRBV19 and TRBJ2-2; D unclear. V dropped 3 bases and J dropped 2 bases, with 13 bases sitting between them. The CDR3 totals 16 residues. CDR1 is LNHDA, CDR2 SQIVND, per germline (reference sequence). The CDR3 spells CASSILGVANTGELFF. The DNA for the CDR3 is TGTGCCAGTAGTATCCTAGGAGTTGCCAACACCGGGGAGCTGTTTTTT.

This clone has a count of ten or more. The V call is TRBV19, the J call TRBJ1-5; 11 bases are shared with TRBD1. With V trimmed by 4 bases and J by 7 bases, 6 bases remained unmatched. Germline CDR1 reads LNHDA; CDR2 reads SQIVND (reference sequence). The length of the CDR3 is 15 residues. DNA for the CDR3: TGTGCCAGTAGTAAAGGACAGGGGGCATACCAGCCCCAGCATTTT. This sequence encodes CASSKGQGAYQPQHF.

Details on this clone: Since a much larger clone is just one base distant, this may be a read error. This chain links TRBV7-9 with TRBJ2-2; D not resolved. CDR1 SEHNR and CDR2 FQNEAQ come from the germline V gene (reference sequence). This CDR3 region has 14 residues. Trimming left V 2 bases short and J 1 base short, with 5 bases between. The CDR3 is CASSLLQNTGELFF. The CDR3 DNA is TGTGCCAGCAGCTTATTACAGAACACCGGGGAGCTGTTTTTT.

The chain recombines TRBV6-5 with TRBJ2-3; tentatively, D is TRBD1 (6 bases). V lost 6 bases to trimming and J lost 2 bases, with 15 bases between them. The CDR3 covers 15 residues. Looked up from germline, CDR1 is MNHEY and CDR2 is SVGAGI. The CDR3 DNA reads TGTGCCAGCAGCTCGCCCCGGACAGCCACAGATACGCAGTATTTT. Encoded protein: CASSSPRTATDTQYF.

The sample holds a few counts of this clone. The rearrangement joins TRBV18 to TRBJ2-2; TRBD2 matches at 14 bases. Trimming cost V 3 bases and J 2 bases; bases outside gene matches: 5. The CDR3 is 18 residues long. CDR1 and CDR2 (germline): KGHSH, LQKENI. CDR3 sequence reads: CASSPGLAGALNTGELFF. The DNA for the CDR3 is TGTGCCAGCTCACCGGGACTAGCGGGGGCTCTAAACACCGGGGAGCTGTTTTTT. Variable domain in full (rest from reference TRBV18 and TRBJ2-2): NAGVMQNPRHLVRRRGQEARLRCSPMKGHSHVYWYRQLPEEGLKFMVYLQKENIIDESGMPKERFSAEFPKEGPSILRIQQVVRGDSAAYFCASSPGLAGALNTGELFFGEGSRLTVL.

CDR3 region: CASSPLSTGGQETQYF. The CDR3 region has the DNA TGTGCCAGCAGTCCGCTCTCGACAGGGGGGCAAGAGACCCAGTACTTC. The rearrangement links TRBV27 to TRBJ2-5, with 9 bases aligning to TRBD1. This CDR3 has 16 residues. The ends lost 5 bases at V and 2 bases at J; junction bases unmatched: 9. Per germline, CDR1 MNHEY and CDR2 SMNVEV (reference sequence).

The rearrangement uses TRBV7-2 and TRBJ2-5; possible D gene TRBD2, 6 bases. The germline V gene has CDR1 SGHTA and CDR2 FQGNSA. CDR3 size: 15 residues. Trimming left V 5 bases short and J 5 bases short, with 18 bases between. The CDR3 reads CASSPGGSSGETQYF. The CDR3 DNA is TGTGCCAGCAGCCCTGGGGGGAGTTCTGGGGAGACCCAGTACTTC.

V usage is TRBV5-1 and J usage is TRBJ2-3, with TRBD2 matching 15 bases. Germline V gene sequence: CDR1 SGHRS, CDR2 YFSETQ. Trimming cost V 4 bases and J 5 bases; bases outside gene matches: 8. The CDR3 is made up of 17 amino acids. CDR3 loop: CASSLGGLAGGGDTQYF. In nucleotides, the CDR3 is TGCGCCAGCAGCCTTGGGGGACTAGCGGGAGGTGGAGATACGCAGTATTTT.

This chain joins TRBV28 and TRBJ2-7; TRBD1 aligns across 8 bases. This CDR3 spans 15 amino acids. Looked up from germline, CDR1 is MDHEN and CDR2 is SYDVKM. With 2 bases clipped from V and 1 base from J, the junction kept 4 bases outside the gene matches. Here the CDR3 reads CASSLGQGASYEQYF. CDR3 DNA: TGTGCCAGCAGTTTAGGGCAGGGGGCGTCCTACGAGCAGTACTTC.

The chain is built from TRBV3-1 (or the pseudogene TRBV3-2) and TRBJ1-1, with D possibly TRBD1 on 5 matching bases. The CDR3 has 16 residues. CDR1 and CDR2 (germline): LGHDT, YNNKEL (reference sequence). Trimming stripped 6 bases from V and 0 bases from J, with 17 bases between. The CDR3 spells CASSRGGTRVNTEAFF. The DNA for the CDR3 is TGTGCCAGCAGTCGCGGAGGGACCCGGGTGAACACTGAAGCTTTCTTT.

The rearrangement joins TRBV5-1 to TRBJ2-3, with 7 bases that match TRBD2. The V gene's germline CDR1 is SGHRS and CDR2 YFSETQ. CDR3 length equals 18 residues. V shed 0 bases, J shed 0 bases, and the junction held 10 bases outside the gene matches. CDR3 bases: TGCGCCAGCAGCTTGGTAGCAATGGGGGGGAGAAGCACAGATACGCAGTATTTT. It is translated as CASSLVAMGGRSTDTQYF.

This chain uses TRBV5-1 with TRBJ2-5, with TRBD2 identical over 7 bases. Germline loops: CDR1 SGHRS, CDR2 YFSETQ. V lost 0 bases and J lost 5; bases outside the gene matches: 10. This CDR3 has 16 residues. Written as DNA, the CDR3 is TGCGCCAGCAGCTTGGGGGGGACTACCTCCAGGGAGACCCAGTACTTC. Encoded protein: CASSLGGTTSRETQYF. Full variable domain (rest looked up from reference TRBV5-1 and TRBJ2-5): KAGVTQTPRYLIKTRGQQVTLSCSPISGHRSVSWYQQTPGQGLQFLFEYFSETQRNKGNFPGRFSGRQFSNSRSEMNVSTLELGDSALYLCASSLGGTTSRETQYFGPGTRLLVL.

The J gene is TRBJ2-7, the V gene TRBV27, with D tentatively TRBD2 (6 bases). Trimming took off 3 bases at V and 0 bases at J, with 12 bases between the two ends. The CDR3 is 15 amino acids. Germline V gives CDR1 MNHEY, CDR2 SMNVEV (reference sequence). CDR3 protein: CASSFSGGSSYEQYV. CDR3 coding DNA: TGTGCCAGCAGTTTTTCAGGAGGGAGCTCCTACGAGCAGTACGTC.

In this sample, this clone turned up many times. The J gene is TRBJ2-7, the V gene TRBV11-2; the D gene is possibly TRBD2 (5 bases). V was pared by 8 bases and J by 2 bases, with 16 bases between. This CDR3 region has 14 residues. The germline CDR1 and CDR2 sequences are SGHAT and FQNNGV. The CDR3 loop reads CASAGLTSPYEQYF. The CDR3 DNA reads as TGTGCCAGCGCGGGTCTAACTTCTCCCTACGAGCAGTACTTC.

J is TRBJ1-2 and V is TRBV28; no clear D. Germline V lookup: CDR1 MDHEN, CDR2 SYDVKM. The germline V and J ends were trimmed by 3 bases and 8 bases, with 16 bases remaining between them. The CDR3 runs to 14 residues. The CDR3 sequence is CASSLRDIYGGYTF. The CDR3 coding sequence is TGTGCCAGCAGTTTGCGGGATATCTATGGAGGCTACACCTTC.